This record concerns one TCR beta chain sequence. Which antigen it targets is not known. Base qualities were left out, and no much larger clone turns up one base away. The germline V gene provides CDR1 LGHNA and CDR2 YNFKEQ. V gives up 3 bases and J gives up 1 base, and the segment between their germline ends measures 15 bases. The CDR3 runs 16 amino acids, cysteine and phenylalanine included. Only CDR3 DNA remains: 48 bases, in frame from the first base. The data originate from a study of blood T cell repertoires in COVID-19 (TCRdb year 2020). Study-wide context: Samples from collaborators originated in the United States, Italy and Spain and spanned both the acute and convalescent phases of COVID-19. Subjects who had been exposed to COVID-19, were actively infected with it, or had recovered from it provided the deeply sampled blood TCRbeta repertoires that made up the dataset. HLA class I and class II types, where available, came from metadata supplied by the sample provider rather than from assay-based typing. A de-identified subject ID, COVID-19 status, age in years and sex were almost always included in the sample metadata. The samples were drawn from the first 160 participants of the ongoing ImmuneRACE study and from some 1,300 subjects provided by 6 global collaborators. A freely available public database, intended as a resource for researchers studying the immune response to SARS-CoV-2, is where the repertoires were released. The material from the prospective study consisted of cDNA or gDNA derived from T cells, B-cell-depleted T cells, or PBMCs.

The paper's findings and limits, for the study overall: How much clinical and demographic metadata was included differed by source and by participant, and the metadata was provided uncurated.

TCRbeta CDR3 regions were amplified from genomic DNA by means of the immunoSEQ Assay, a bias-controlled multiplex PCR. The authors' pipeline ran thus. Nucleated cell counts per sample were estimated from amplification of reference gene primers within the assay. To quantify the absolute abundance of each unique TCRbeta CDR3 rearrangement, sequence reads were collapsed and filtered. Productive Simpson clonality was computed per sample as the square root of Simpson's diversity index over productive rearrangements. TCRdb limited this immuneACCESS table to in-frame rearrangements with V and J called. A share of clones is missing; checked studies link under half to unresolved V genes, and the rest is unexplained. D and trimming were read from the DNA, whereas the V and J calls and clone size are those reported in that table. This sample is represented by about 240,000 clones; 85% to 90% of them were singletons. The biggest ten clones account for around 9.6% of the sample.

One collaborating source in Seattle enrolled patients while the patients were actively infected and followed the patients over time throughout the course of disease. Collaborating institutions collected whole blood in K2EDTA tubes following their own protocols. For TCRbeta analysis, collaborators shipped samples as frozen whole blood, isolated PBMCs, or DNA extracted from either of those sample types. This TCR derives from a woman aged 50 to 60 with COVID-19, enrolled during active disease. The chain is assembled from TRBV4-2 and TRBJ1-1; the D gene remains uncertain. Sequencing was carried out using peripheral blood. The CDR3 protein sequence reads: CASSHPRVGGNTEAFF. Read as DNA, the sequence is TGTGCCAGCAGCCACCCTCGGGTCGGCGGGAACACTGAAGCTTTCTTT.